This TCR beta chain is drawn from a study of blood T cells in healthy people across ages. This clonotype has more than one count but fewer than ten. For the second PCR, which ran for about 7 to 12 cycles, a sample-barcoded 5' primer and a J-beta primer mix were used. TCRdb redid the calling of the 5' RACE reads with MiXCR, one entry per CDR3 protein. The repertoire consists of roughly 800,000 distinct CDR3 sequences, with more than 45% occurring once and the leading ten covering roughly 22%. With 6 bases removed from V and 3 bases from J, the gap between germline ends came to 22 bases. This CDR3 is built from 17 residues.

The TCR originated in a man aged 25-45 years in good health. The V gene is TRBV12-3 or TRBV12-4, the J gene TRBJ2-3, with D possibly called TRBD1 or TRBD2 (7 bases each). The sequenced sample consisted of blood. The CDR3 DNA reads TGTGCCAGCAGCAGGGCCCAGGGGGGGCCCGAAACAGATACGCAGTATTTT. As protein: CASSRAQGGPETDTQYF.